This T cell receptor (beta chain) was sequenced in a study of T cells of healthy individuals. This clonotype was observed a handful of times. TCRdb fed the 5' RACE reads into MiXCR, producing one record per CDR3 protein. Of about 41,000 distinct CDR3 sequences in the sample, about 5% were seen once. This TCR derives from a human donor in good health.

In DNA form, the CDR3 reads TGCGCCAGCAGCCGACTGCCCCCCCCGAACACTGAAGCTTTCTTT. Translating gives CASSRLPPPNTEAFF. J is TRBJ1-1 and V is TRBV4-1; D ambiguous. With 4 bases removed from V and 1 base from J, the gap between germline ends came to 13 bases. The germline gives CDR1 MGHRA, CDR2 YSYEKL. This CDR3 contains 15 residues.